This T cell receptor (beta chain) is from a study of regulatory T cells in long-lasting Graves disease. CDR3 size: 12 residues. Trimming took off 3 bases at V and 2 bases at J, with 1 base between the two ends. Germline CDR1 is MNHEY and CDR2 is SMNVEV (reference sequence). At least ten counts were recorded for this clonotype. Combining iRepertoire HTBI primers with Arm-PCR of CDR3 regions, the authors built TCR beta libraries. TCRdb re-called the multiplex PCR reads through MiXCR, storing one row per CDR3 protein. The sample holds 550,000 to 700,000 distinct CDR3 sequences, more than 15% seen once. Sample time point: newly diagnosed GD, antithyroid drugs for less than 3 months. The TCR library was made from RNA extracted from PBMCs. The same sample was also used in a study of T cells in Graves' hyperthyroidism and ophthalmopathy.

This sequence originates from a young man with Graves disease. The sample here was peripheral blood mononuclear cells (PBMCs), taken at new diagnosis, from a patient treated with antithyroid drugs. V is TRBV27 and J is TRBJ2-2; D is ambiguous. The CDR3 region is CASSFNTGELFF. The CDR3 nucleotides are TGTGCCAGCAGTTTCAACACCGGGGAGCTGTTTTTT.